The clone carrying this TCR beta chain appeared a few times. Its specificity is not known. TCRdb's copy holds only in-frame clones and misses some; the assay was immunoSEQ multiplex PCR. The sample lists 250,000 to 300,000 clones; nearly 90% were seen once. This sample was included in a study of cytomegalovirus exposure and HLA in healthy donors. The germline V gene encodes CDR1 LNHDA and CDR2 SQIVND (reference sequence). J lost 4 bases, V lost 6 bases, and 8 bases had no gene match. The CDR3 length is 14 residues. Study outcomes and limitations: Researchers catalogued 160 or so TCR beta chains as cytomegalovirus-associated.

The source material was PBMCs. This sequence was found in a young woman in good health and CMV-seronegative. The chain employs TRBV19 and TRBJ2-5; 7 bases line up with TRBD1. The CDR3 DNA is TGTGCCAGTAGCATCACAGGGGTCGTAGAGACCCAGTACTTC. Translation gives CASSITGVVETQYF.